The clone carrying this T cell receptor beta chain was found many times. What it binds is unknown. Authors of the study amplified TCR beta CDR3 regions from RNA transcripts. In the first-round RT-PCR of the TCR CDR3, the HTBI primer set was used. TCRdb recomputed calls from the multiplex PCR reads with MiXCR, one row per CDR3 protein. Of hundreds of thousands of distinct CDR3 sequences listed, 30% to 40% are singletons. This sample was included in a study of T cells in Graves' hyperthyroidism and ophthalmopathy. Fresh 10 ml peripheral blood yielded PBMCs. Study-wide points: Ophthalmopathy was separated from stable hyperthyroidism by a 13 V-J model. Most thyroid clonotypes with frequency above 0.001 were detected in blood. It was a median around seven months before onset that the model predicted ophthalmopathy.

Germline lookup yields CDR1 SQVTM and CDR2 ANQGSEA. J was trimmed by 1 base and V by 8 bases; bases with no gene match: 7. The CDR3 covers 13 residues. The chain joins TRBV29-1 to TRBJ2-7; 8 nucleotides line up with TRBD2. The source of this sequence is a woman in her forties with Graves' hyperthyroidism. Input material: blood. The CDR3 DNA reads TGCAGCTATCGGGGACTAGGTTCCTACGAGCAGTACTTC. It codes for CSYRGLGSYEQYF.